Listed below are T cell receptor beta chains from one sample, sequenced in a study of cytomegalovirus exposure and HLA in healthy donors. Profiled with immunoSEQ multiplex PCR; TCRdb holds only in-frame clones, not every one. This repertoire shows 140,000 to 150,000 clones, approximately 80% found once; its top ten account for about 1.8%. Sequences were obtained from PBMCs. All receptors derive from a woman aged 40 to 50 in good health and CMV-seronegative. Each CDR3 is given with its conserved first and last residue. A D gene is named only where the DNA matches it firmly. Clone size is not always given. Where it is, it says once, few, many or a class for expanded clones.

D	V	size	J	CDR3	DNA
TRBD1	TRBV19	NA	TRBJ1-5	CASRWTGGNQPQHF	TGTGCCAGTAGGTGGACAGGGGGCAATCAGCCCCAGCATTTT
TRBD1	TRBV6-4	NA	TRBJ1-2	CASSPGQADGYTF	TGTGCCAGCTCACCGGGACAGGCGGATGGCTACACCTTC
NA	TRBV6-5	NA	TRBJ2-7	CASSYSSGVGTRQYF	TGTGCCAGCAGTTACTCATCAGGGGTAGGAACTAGGCAGTACTTC
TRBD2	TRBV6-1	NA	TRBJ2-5	CASTLAGYQETQYF	TGTGCCAGCACGCTAGCGGGGTACCAAGAGACCCAGTACTTC
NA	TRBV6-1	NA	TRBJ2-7	CASSALYYEQYF	TGTGCCAGCAGTGCTCTTTACTACGAGCAGTACTTC
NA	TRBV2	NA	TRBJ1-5	CASTQDSYSNQPQHF	TGTGCCAGCACCCAGGACAGCTATAGCAATCAGCCCCAGCATTTT
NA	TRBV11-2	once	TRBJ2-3	CASSLDQGFTDTQYF	TGTGCCAGCAGCTTAGATCAGGGGTTCACAGATACGCAGTATTTT
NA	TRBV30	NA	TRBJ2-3	CAWSVGGDTQYF	TGTGCCTGGAGTGTAGGCGGGGATACGCAGTATTTT
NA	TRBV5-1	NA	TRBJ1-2	CASSSEDGYTF	TGCGCCAGCAGCTCTGAGGATGGCTACACCTTC
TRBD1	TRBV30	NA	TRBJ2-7	CAWSVPPTGVKSYEQYF	TGTGCCTGGAGTGTCCCCCCGACAGGGGTCAAATCCTACGAGCAGTACTTC